The text below deals with one TCR beta chain. The data belong to a study of blood T cell repertoires in COVID-19. Followed over time, Seattle patients had been enrolled while infection was active. Using immunoSEQ multiplex PCR, the repertoire was profiled, and TCRdb retains in-frame clones only, with some absent. The table has roughly 68,000 clones, roughly 85% seen once. The CDR3 is 11 residues long. Per germline, CDR1 LNHDA and CDR2 SQIVND (reference sequence). V gave up 5 bases and J gave up 16 bases; unmatched junction bases: 6. The specimen was peripheral blood. The chain uses TRBV19 and TRBJ1-5; 9 positions match TRBD1. This sequence was found in a woman between 50 and 59 years old with COVID-19, enrolled during active disease. CDR3 DNA: TGTGCCAGTAGTGGACAGGGGAATAAACATTTT. Translation: CASSGQGNKHF.